This passage covers 15 T cell receptor beta chains from one sample sequenced in a study of blood T cell repertoires in COVID-19. Produced via immunoSEQ multiplex PCR; TCRdb's table is partial and in-frame only. Of a few hundred thousand clones in the sample, roughly nine tenths were seen once. Sequencing was carried out using peripheral blood. The receptors originated from a man in his sixties with acute or convalescent COVID-19.

This chain uses TRBV5-4 with TRBJ1-2, with 9 bases matching TRBD1. With 4 bases clipped from V and 2 bases from J, the junction kept 6 bases outside the gene matches. The CDR3 loop spans 15 amino acids. Germline V gene data show CDR1 as SGHNT and CDR2 as YYREEE (reference sequence). CDR3 sequence: CASSPEGQGNYGYTF. The CDR3 DNA follows: TGTGCCAGCAGCCCGGAAGGACAGGGGAACTATGGCTACACCTTC.

The V call is TRBV6-1, the J call TRBJ1-2; 8 nucleotides align to TRBD1. This CDR3 has 13 residues. Germline assignment: CDR1 MNHNS and CDR2 SASEGT. V was pared by 2 bases and J by 7 bases, with 3 bases of the junction left unmatched. The CDR3 nucleotides read TGTGCCAGCAGTGAAACAGGGGGGGGTGGCTACACCTTC. Encoded protein: CASSETGGGGYTF.

The genes are TRBV10-3 and TRBJ2-7; 9 bases map to TRBD1. The V segment lost 4 bases and the J segment 6 bases; nucleotides outside the gene matches: 7. There are 14 residues in the CDR3. CDR1 is ENHRY, CDR2 SYGVKD, per germline. CDR3 nucleotide sequence: TGTGCCATCAGTGTGGGGACAGGGTCTTCCGAGCAGTACTTC. Amino acids: CAISVGTGSSEQYF.

As DNA, the CDR3 is TGTGCCAGCAGCAAGACAGCTGGAAACACCATATATTTT. It translates to CASSKTAGNTIYF. This rearrangement joins TRBV11-3 to TRBJ1-3; weak D call: TRBD1 (5 bases). The V end lost 5 bases, the J end lost 2 bases, and 7 bases lay between the germline ends. CDR1 SGHNT and CDR2 YENEEA come from the germline V gene. The CDR3 runs 13 residues.

The rearrangement links TRBV28 to TRBJ2-7; 7 bases are a match to TRBD2. The V segment lost 4 bases and the J segment 0 bases; nucleotides outside the gene matches: 6. The CDR3 extends over 15 amino acids. CDR1 and CDR2 (germline): MDHEN, SYDVKM. CDR3 loop: CASSSPPGGSYEQYF. CDR3 nucleotide sequence: TGTGCCAGCAGTTCCCCTCCGGGAGGCTCCTACGAGCAGTACTTC.

The CDR3 reads CASSAGLSSYNEQFF. The CDR3 region has the DNA TGTGCCAGCAGCGCGGGTCTAAGCTCCTACAATGAGCAGTTCTTC. The chain is built from TRBV9 and TRBJ2-1, with D unresolved. V was clipped by 3 bases and J by 0 bases, with 10 bases between them. CDR1 and CDR2 from the germline V gene are SGDLS and YYNGEE. CDR3 length: 15 residues. Full variable domain (missing parts from reference TRBV9 and TRBJ2-1): DSGVTQTPKHLITATGQRVTLRCSPRSGDLSVYWYQQSLDQGLQFLIQYYNGEERAKGNILERFSAQQFPDLHSELNLSSLELGDSALYFCASSAGLSSYNEQFFGPGTRLTVL.

In nucleotides, the CDR3 is TGTGCCAGCAGTCCCTCGGCAGGGTGGGCACAATCCTACGAGCAGTACTTC. Protein product: CASSPSAGWAQSYEQYF. The V gene is TRBV27, the J gene TRBJ2-7, with D maybe TRBD1 (5 bases). Germline V gene data show CDR1 as MNHEY and CDR2 as SMNVEV (reference sequence). CDR3 length: 17 amino acids. Trimming stripped 5 bases from V and 1 base from J, with 21 bases between.

The CDR3 here is CASSPAPGQGYGYTF. For the CDR3, the DNA is TGTGCCAGCAGCCCCGCCCCCGGTCAGGGCTATGGCTACACCTTC. The gene calls are TRBV7-2 and TRBJ1-2, with D possibly TRBD1 on 5 matching bases. Trimming removed 5 bases from V and 4 bases from J, with 17 bases in between. CDR3 length: 15 residues. Germline values: CDR1 SGHTA, CDR2 FQGNSA.

The rearrangement links TRBV2 to TRBJ1-4, with a possible D match to TRBD1 (6 bases). This CDR3 comprises 13 residues. Germline V gene data show CDR1 as SNHLY and CDR2 as FYNNEI. Trimming shortened V by 6 bases and J by 7 bases, and 12 bases separated the two germline ends. The CDR3: CASRLRQAEKLFF. The CDR3 nucleotides read TGTGCCAGCAGATTGCGACAGGCTGAAAAACTGTTTTTT.

The chain uses TRBV6-1 and TRBJ1-1, with D hard to call. The CDR3 is 14 residues long. V lost 1 base and J 0 bases, leaving 6 bases between the germline ends. CDR1 MNHNS and CDR2 SASEGT come from the germline V gene. CDR3 residues: CASSEGAVNTEAFF. CDR3 DNA: TGTGCCAGCAGTGAAGGGGCCGTGAACACTGAAGCTTTCTTT.

The chain recombines TRBV5-1 with TRBJ1-3, with D maybe TRBD1 (5 bases). Per germline, CDR1 SGHRS and CDR2 YFSETQ. This CDR3 contains 17 residues. V lost 4 bases and J lost 4, with 21 bases in between. The CDR3 is CASSPNPGRGLGNTIYF. The CDR3 DNA sequence: TGCGCCAGCAGCCCAAACCCAGGACGGGGACTCGGAAACACCATATATTTT.

The chain recombines TRBV18 with TRBJ1-2, with TRBD1 matching 8 bases. The CDR3 has 14 residues. Germline loops: CDR1 KGHSH, CDR2 LQKENI. After removal of 0 bases from V and 10 bases from J, the junction contained 7 bases not matched to a gene. The DNA of the CDR3 is TGTGCCAGCTCACCACCCGGACAGGGAAGTGCCTACACCTTC. It specifies CASSPPGQGSAYTF.

The V gene is TRBV5-4, the J gene TRBJ2-7; TRBD2 agrees at 12 bases. CDR3 size: 16 residues. From germline, CDR1 is SGHNT and CDR2 YYREEE (reference sequence). The V segment lost 4 bases and the J segment 2 bases; nucleotides outside the gene matches: 7. CDR3 sequence (DNA): TGTGCCAGCAGCCGTAGACTAGCGGGAGTGGCCTACGAGCAGTACTTC. Translation: CASSRRLAGVAYEQYF.

V usage is TRBV3-1 (or the pseudogene TRBV3-2) and J usage is TRBJ1-3; tentative D call: TRBD1 (6 bases). V was shortened by 6 bases and J by 2 bases, with 14 bases between the two germline ends. This CDR3 is 15 amino acids long. Germline V gives CDR1 LGHDT, CDR2 YNNKEL (reference sequence). The CDR3 region has the DNA TGTGCCAGCAGAACGGACAGTGTAACTGGAAACACCATATATTTT. Translated, it gives CASRTDSVTGNTIYF.

This chain connects TRBV18 to TRBJ2-2, with a tentative D call TRBD2 (6 bases). CDR1 is KGHSH and CDR2 is LQKENI in the germline V gene. The CDR3 consists of 12 residues. V lost 3 bases, J lost 7 bases, and 6 bases lay in between. The CDR3 nucleotides are TGTGCCAGCTCACCGGAGGGCGGGGAGCTGTTTTTT. Protein product: CASSPEGGELFF. The full variable domain, with the rest looked up from reference TRBV18 and TRBJ2-2, is NAGVMQNPRHLVRRRGQEARLRCSPMKGHSHVYWYRQLPEEGLKFMVYLQKENIIDESGMPKERFSAEFPKEGPSILRIQQVVRGDSAAYFCASSPEGGELFFGEGSRLTVL.